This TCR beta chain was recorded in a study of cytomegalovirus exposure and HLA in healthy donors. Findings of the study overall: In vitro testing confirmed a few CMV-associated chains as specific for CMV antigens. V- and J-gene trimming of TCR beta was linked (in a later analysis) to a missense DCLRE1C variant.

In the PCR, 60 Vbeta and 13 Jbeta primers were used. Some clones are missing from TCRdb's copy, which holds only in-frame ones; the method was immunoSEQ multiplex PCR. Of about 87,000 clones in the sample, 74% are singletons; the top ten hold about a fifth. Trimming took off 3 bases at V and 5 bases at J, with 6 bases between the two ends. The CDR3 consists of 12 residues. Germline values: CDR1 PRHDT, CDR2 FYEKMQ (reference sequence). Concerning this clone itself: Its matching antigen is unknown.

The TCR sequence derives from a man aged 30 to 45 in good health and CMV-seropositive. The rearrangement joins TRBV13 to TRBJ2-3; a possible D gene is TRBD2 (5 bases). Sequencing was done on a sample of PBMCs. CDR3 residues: CASSLEEDTQYF. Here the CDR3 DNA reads TGTGCCAGCAGCTTGGAGGAAGATACGCAGTATTTT.